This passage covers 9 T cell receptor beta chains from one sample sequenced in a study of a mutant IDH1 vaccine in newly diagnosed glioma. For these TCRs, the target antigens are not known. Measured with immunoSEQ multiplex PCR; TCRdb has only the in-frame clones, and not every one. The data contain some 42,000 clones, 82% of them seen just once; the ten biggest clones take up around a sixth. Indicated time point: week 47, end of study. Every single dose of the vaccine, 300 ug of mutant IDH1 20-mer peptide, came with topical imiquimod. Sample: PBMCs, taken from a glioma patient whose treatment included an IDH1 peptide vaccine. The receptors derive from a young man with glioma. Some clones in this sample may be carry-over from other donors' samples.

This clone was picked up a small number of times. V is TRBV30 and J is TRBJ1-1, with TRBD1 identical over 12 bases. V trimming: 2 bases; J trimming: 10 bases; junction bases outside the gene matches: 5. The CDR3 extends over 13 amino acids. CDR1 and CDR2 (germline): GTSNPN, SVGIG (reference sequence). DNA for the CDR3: TGTGCCTGGAGTCCGGGACAGGGGGCGCGAGCTTTCTTT. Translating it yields CAWSPGQGARAFF. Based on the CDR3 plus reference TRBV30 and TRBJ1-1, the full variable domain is SQTIHQWPATLVQPVGSPLSLECTVEGTSNPNLYWYRQAAGRGLQLLFYSVGIGQISSEVPQNLSASRPQDRQFILSSKKLLLSDSGFYLCAWSPGQGARAFFGQGTRLTVV.

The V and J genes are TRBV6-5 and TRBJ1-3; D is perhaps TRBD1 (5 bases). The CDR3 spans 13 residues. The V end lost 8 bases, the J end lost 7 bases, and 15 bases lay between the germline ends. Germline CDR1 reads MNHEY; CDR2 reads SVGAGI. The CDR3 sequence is CASGSGSRNTIYF. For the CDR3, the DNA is TGTGCCAGCGGCTCAGGGAGTCGGAACACCATATATTTT.

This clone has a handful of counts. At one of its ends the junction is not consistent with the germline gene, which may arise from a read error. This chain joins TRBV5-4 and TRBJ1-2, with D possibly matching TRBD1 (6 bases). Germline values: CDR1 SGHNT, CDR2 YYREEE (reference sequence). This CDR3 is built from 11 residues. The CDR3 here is CASSGGGHHAF. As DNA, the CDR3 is TGTGCCAGCAGCGGGGGGGGACACCATGCCTTC.

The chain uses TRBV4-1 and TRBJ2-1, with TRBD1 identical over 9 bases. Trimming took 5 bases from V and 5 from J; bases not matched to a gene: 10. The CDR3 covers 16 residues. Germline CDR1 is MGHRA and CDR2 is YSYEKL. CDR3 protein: CASSVSGTGSHNEQFF. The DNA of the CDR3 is TGCGCCAGCAGCGTATCCGGGACAGGGTCCCACAATGAGCAGTTCTTC.

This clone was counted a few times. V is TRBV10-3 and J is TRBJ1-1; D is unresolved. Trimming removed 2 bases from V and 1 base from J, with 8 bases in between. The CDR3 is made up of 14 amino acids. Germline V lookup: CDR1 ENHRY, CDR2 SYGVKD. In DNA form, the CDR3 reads TGTGCCATCAGTGAGGGGAGTTCGAACACTGAAGCTTTCTTT. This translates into CAISEGSSNTEAFF.

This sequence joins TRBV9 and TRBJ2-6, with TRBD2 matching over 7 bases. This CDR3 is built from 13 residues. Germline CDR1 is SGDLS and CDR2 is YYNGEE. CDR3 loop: CATGGTGANVLTF. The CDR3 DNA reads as TGTGCTACGGGGGGTACAGGGGCCAACGTCCTGACTTTC.

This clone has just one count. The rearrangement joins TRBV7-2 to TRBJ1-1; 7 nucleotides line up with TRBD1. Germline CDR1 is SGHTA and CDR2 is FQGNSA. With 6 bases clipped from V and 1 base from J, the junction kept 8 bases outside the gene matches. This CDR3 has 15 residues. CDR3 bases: TGTGCCAGCAGTCCACGGACAGGCGGGAACACTGAAGCTTTCTTT. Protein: CASSPRTGGNTEAFF.

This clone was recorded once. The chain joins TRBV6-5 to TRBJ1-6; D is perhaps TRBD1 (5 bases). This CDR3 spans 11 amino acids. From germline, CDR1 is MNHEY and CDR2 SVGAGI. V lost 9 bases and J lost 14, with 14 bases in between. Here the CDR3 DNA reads TGTGCCAGTGGGACGGCGCCCACCCTCCACTTT. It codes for CASGTAPTLHF.

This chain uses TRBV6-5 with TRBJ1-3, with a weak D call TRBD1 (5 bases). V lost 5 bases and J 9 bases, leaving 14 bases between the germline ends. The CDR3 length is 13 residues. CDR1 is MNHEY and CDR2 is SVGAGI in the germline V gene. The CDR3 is CASSGGSSRTIYF. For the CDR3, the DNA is TGTGCCAGCAGTGGGGGGTCGTCTCGCACCATATATTTT.